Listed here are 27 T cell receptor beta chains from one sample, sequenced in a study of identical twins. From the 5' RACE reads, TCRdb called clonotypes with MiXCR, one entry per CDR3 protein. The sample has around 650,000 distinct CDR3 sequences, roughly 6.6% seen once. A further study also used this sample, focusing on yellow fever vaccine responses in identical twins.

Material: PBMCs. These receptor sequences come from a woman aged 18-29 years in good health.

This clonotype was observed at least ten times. CDR3 in DNA: TGTGCCAGCAGTCAAAGGGAAGAGACCCAGTACTTC. Protein product: CASSQREETQYF. The chain employs TRBV6-5 and TRBJ2-5; D uncertain. Trimming removed 5 bases at V and 3 bases at J, with 7 bases between. The CDR3 has 12 amino acids. Germline CDR1 is MNHEY and CDR2 is SVGAGI.

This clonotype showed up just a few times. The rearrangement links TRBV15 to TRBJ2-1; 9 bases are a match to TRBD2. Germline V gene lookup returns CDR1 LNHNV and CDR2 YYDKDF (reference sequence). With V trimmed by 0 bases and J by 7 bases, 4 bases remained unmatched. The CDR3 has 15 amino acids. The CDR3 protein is CATSREEREVNEQFF. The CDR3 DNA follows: TGTGCCACCAGCAGAGAAGAGCGGGAGGTTAATGAGCAGTTCTTC.

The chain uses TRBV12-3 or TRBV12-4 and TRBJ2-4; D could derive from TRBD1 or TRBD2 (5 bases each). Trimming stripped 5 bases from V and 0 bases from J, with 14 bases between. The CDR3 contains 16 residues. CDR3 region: CASSNRDEVAKNIQYF. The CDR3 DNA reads TGTGCCAGCAGTAACCGGGACGAGGTAGCCAAAAACATTCAGTACTTC.

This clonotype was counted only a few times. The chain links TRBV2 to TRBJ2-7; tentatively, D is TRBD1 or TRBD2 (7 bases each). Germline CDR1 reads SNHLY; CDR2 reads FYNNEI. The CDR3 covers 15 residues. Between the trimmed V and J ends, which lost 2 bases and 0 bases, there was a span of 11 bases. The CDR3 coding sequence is TGTGCCAGCAGTGAATCAGGGGGGGGCTCCTACGAGCAGTACTTC. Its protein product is CASSESGGGSYEQYF.

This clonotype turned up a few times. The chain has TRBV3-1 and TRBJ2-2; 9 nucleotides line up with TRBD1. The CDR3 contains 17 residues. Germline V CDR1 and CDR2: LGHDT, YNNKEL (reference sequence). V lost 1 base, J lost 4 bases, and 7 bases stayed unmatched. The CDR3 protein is CASSQGRPGQGTGELFF. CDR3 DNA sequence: TGTGCCAGCAGCCAAGGCCGCCCGGGACAGGGCACCGGGGAGCTGTTTTTT.

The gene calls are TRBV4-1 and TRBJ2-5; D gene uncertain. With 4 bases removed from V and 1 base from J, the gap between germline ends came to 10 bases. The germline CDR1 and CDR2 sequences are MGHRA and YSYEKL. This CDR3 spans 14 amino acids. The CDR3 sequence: CASSPSEFQETQYF. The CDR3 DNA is TGCGCCAGCAGCCCCTCCGAGTTCCAAGAGACCCAGTACTTC.

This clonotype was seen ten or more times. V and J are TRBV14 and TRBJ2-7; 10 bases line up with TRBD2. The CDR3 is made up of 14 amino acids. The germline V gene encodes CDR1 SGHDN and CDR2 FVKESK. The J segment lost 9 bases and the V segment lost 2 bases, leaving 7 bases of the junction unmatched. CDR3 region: CASSQTSGALGQYF. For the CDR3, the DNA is TGTGCCAGCAGCCAAACTAGCGGGGCCTTGGGGCAGTACTTC.

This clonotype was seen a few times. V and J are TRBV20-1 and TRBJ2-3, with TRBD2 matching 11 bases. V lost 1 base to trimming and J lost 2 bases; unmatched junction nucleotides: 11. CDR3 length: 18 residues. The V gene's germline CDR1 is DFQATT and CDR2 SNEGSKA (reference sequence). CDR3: CSARAYLAGGTSTDTQYF. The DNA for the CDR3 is TGCAGTGCTAGAGCATATCTAGCGGGGGGAACCTCCACAGATACGCAGTATTTT.

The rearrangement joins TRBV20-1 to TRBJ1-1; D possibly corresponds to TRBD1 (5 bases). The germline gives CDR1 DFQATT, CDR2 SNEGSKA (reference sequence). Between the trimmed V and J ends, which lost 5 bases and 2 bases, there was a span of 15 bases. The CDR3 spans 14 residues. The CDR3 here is CSAPKTGTNTEAFF. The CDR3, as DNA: TGCAGTGCTCCAAAAACCGGGACCAACACTGAAGCTTTCTTT.

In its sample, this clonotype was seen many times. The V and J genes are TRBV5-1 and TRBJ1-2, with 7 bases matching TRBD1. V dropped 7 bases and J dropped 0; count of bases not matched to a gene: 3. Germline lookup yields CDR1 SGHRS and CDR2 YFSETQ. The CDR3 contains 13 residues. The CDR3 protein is CASGQAANYGYTF. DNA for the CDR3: TGCGCCAGCGGACAGGCTGCTAACTATGGCTACACCTTC.

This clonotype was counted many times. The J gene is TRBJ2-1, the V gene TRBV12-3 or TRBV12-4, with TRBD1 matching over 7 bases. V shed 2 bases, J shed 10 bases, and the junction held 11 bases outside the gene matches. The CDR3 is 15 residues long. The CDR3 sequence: CASSLRDRRVGEQFF. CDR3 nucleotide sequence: TGTGCCAGCAGTTTAAGGGACAGAAGAGTCGGGGAGCAGTTCTTC.

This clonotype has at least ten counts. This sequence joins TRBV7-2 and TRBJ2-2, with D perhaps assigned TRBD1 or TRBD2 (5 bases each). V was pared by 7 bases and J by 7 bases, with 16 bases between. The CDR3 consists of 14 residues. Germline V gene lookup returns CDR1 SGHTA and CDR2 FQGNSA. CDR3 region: CASTSGRAGGELFF. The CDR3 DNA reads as TGTGCCAGCACCTCCGGCAGGGCGGGCGGGGAGCTGTTTTTT.

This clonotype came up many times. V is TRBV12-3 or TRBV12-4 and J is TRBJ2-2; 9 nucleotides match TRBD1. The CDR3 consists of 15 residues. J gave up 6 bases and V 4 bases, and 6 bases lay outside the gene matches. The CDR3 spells CASSSPGQGPGELFF. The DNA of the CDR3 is TGTGCCAGCAGTTCTCCGGGACAGGGCCCCGGGGAGCTGTTTTTT.

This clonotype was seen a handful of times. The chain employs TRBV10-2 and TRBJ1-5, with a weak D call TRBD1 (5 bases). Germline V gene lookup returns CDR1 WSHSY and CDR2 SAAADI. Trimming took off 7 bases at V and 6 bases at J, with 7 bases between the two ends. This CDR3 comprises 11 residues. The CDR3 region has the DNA TGCGCCAGCACGAGGGGTCAGCCCCAGCATTTT. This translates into CASTRGQPQHF.

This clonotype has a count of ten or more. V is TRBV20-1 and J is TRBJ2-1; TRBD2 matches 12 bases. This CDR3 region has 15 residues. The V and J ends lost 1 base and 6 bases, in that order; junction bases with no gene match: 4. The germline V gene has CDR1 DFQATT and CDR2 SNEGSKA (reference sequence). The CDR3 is CSARGGLAGINEQFF. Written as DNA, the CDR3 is TGCAGTGCTAGAGGCGGACTAGCGGGGATCAATGAGCAGTTCTTC.

CDR3 bases: TGTGCCAGCAGCCAAGGGGGACAGATAGGAACAGATACGCAGTATTTT. Translation: CASSQGGQIGTDTQYF. This rearrangement joins TRBV3-1 to TRBJ2-3, with 7 bases that match TRBD1. Germline V CDR1 and CDR2: LGHDT, YNNKEL (reference sequence). The CDR3 extends over 16 amino acids. The ends lost 1 base at V and 3 bases at J; junction bases unmatched: 7.

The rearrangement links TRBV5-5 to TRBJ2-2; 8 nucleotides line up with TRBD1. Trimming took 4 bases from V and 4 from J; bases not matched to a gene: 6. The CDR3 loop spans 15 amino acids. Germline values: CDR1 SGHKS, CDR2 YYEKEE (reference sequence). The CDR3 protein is CASSQTGVGTGELFF. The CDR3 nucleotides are TGTGCCAGCAGCCAGACAGGGGTGGGCACCGGGGAGCTGTTTTTT.

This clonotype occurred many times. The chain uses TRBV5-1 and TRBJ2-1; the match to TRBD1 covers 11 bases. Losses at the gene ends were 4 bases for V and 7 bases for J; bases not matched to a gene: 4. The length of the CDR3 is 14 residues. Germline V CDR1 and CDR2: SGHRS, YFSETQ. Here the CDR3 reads CASSAGQGANEQFF. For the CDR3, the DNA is TGCGCCAGCAGCGCCGGACAGGGGGCTAATGAGCAGTTCTTC.

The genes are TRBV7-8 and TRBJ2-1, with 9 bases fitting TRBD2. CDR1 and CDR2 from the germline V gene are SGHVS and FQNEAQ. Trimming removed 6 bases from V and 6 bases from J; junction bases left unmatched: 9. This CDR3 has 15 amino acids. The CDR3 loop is CASSIAGVGFNEQFF. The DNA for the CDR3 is TGTGCCAGCAGTATAGCGGGAGTAGGGTTCAATGAGCAGTTCTTC.

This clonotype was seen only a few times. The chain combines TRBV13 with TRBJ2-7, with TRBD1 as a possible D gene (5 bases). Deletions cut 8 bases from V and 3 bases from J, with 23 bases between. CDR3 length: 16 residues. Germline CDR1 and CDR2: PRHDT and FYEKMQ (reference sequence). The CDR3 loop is CASPLPETVEDYEQYV. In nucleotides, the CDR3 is TGTGCCAGCCCCCTACCCGAGACAGTAGAGGACTACGAGCAGTACGTC.

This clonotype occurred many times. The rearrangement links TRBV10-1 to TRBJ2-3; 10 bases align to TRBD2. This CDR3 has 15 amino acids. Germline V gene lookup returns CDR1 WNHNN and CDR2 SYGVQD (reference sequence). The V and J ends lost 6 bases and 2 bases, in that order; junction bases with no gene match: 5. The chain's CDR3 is CASSRTSGTTDTQYF. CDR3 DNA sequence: TGCGCCAGCAGCAGGACTAGCGGTACCACAGATACGCAGTATTTT.

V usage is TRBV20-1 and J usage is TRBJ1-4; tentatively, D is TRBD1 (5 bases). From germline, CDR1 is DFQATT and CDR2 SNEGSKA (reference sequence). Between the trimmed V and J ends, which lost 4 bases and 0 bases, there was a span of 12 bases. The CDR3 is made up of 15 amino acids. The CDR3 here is CSAMLGAATNEKLFF. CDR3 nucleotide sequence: TGCAGTGCTATGTTAGGGGCCGCAACTAATGAAAAACTGTTTTTT.

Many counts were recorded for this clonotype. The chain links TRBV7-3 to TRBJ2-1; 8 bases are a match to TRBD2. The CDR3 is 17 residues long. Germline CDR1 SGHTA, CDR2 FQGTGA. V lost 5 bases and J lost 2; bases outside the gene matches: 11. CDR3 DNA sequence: TGTGCCAGCAGCAAAAGGCTGCGGGAGGACACCTACAATGAGCAGTTCTTC. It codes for CASSKRLREDTYNEQFF.

DNA for the CDR3: TGTGCCAGCAGTTCTTTAAGTTGGGCTAGCGGGGACGCGAACACCGGGGAGCTGTTTTTT. It is translated as CASSSLSWASGDANTGELFF. V is TRBV28 and J is TRBJ2-2, with TRBD2 matching 9 bases. Trimming cost V 4 bases and J 0 bases; bases outside gene matches: 15. Germline V gene lookup returns CDR1 MDHEN and CDR2 SYDVKM. The CDR3 has 20 residues.

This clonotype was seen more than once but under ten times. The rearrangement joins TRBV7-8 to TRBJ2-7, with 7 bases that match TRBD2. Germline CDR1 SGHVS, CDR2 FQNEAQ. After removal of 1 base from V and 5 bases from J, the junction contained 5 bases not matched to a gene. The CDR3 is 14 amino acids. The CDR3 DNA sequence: TGTGCCAGCAGCTTAGGGCTTGGGGGGGACGAGCAGTACGTC. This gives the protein CASSLGLGGDEQYV.

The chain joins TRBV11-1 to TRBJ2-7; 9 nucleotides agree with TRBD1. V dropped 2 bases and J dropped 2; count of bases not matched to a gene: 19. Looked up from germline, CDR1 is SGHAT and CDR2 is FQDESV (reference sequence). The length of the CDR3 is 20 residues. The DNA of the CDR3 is TGTGCCAGCAGCTTAAAAGAGAGACAGGGGGAGGATGTTTACCCCTACGAGCAGTACTTC. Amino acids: CASSLKERQGEDVYPYEQYF. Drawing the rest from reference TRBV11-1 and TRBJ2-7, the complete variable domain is EAEVAQSPRYKITEKSQAVAFWCDPISGHATLYWYRQILGQGPELLVQFQDESVVDDSQLPKDRFSAERLKGVDSTLKIQPAELGDSAMYLCASSLKERQGEDVYPYEQYFGPGTRLTVT.

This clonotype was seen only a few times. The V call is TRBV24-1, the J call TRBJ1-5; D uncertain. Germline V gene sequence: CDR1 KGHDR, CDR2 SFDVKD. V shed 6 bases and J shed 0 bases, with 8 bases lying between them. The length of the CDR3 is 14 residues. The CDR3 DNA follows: TGTGCCACCAGTTTAAGGGATAGCAATCAGCCCCAGCATTTT. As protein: CATSLRDSNQPQHF.